These 22 T cell receptor beta chains share one sample of origin, sequenced in a study of monozygotic twins with inflammatory bowel disease. TCRdb re-called the 5' RACE reads and catalogs CDR3 proteins one per entry, DNA excluded. Listed are fewer than 200,000 distinct CDR3 sequences; roughly 2.6% falls within the top ten. The sequenced material came from blood. The receptors here all came from a human donor with ulcerative colitis or Crohn's disease, or a healthy co-twin of an affected twin (not recorded which).

The rearrangement links TRBV20-1 to TRBJ1-5; checking the TCRdb D call of TRBD1 is not possible without DNA. Germline-derived CDR1 and CDR2 are DFQATT and SNEGSKA (reference sequence). CDR3 size: 14 residues. CDR3 protein: CSAGRAGSNQPQHF.

The chain employs TRBV5-1 and TRBJ2-7. The CDR3 runs to 16 residues. CDR1 is SGHRS and CDR2 is YFSETQ in the germline V gene. The CDR3 loop reads CASSLGGDGPSYEQYF.

The chain links TRBV27 to TRBJ2-7; the D gene TCRdb calls, TRBD2, cannot be checked with no DNA. Germline loops: CDR1 MNHEY, CDR2 SMNVEV (reference sequence). CDR3 length: 15 residues. CDR3 amino acids: CASKPWDYDSYEQYF.

This chain joins TRBV6-4 and TRBJ2-2; absent DNA, TCRdb's TRBD2 call cannot be checked. From germline, CDR1 is MRHNA and CDR2 SNTAGT. The CDR3 contains 18 residues. The CDR3 reads CASSDSLSTSGNTGELFF.

The chain is built from TRBV10-3 and TRBJ2-2; as DNA is missing, the TRBD2 call by TCRdb cannot be tested. Germline V lookup: CDR1 ENHRY, CDR2 SYGVKD. The CDR3 has 15 amino acids. CDR3 sequence: CAISSTSGNTGELFF.

This CDR3 is CASRGGQGTEAFF. The chain links TRBV12-3 or TRBV12-4 to TRBJ1-1; no DNA is available, so the TRBD1 call from TCRdb remains unchecked. The CDR3 extends over 13 amino acids.

The chain is built from TRBV27 and TRBJ2-5; TCRdb's assignment of TRBD1 cannot be checked, as there is no DNA. CDR1 and CDR2 from the germline V gene are MNHEY and SMNVEV (reference sequence). The CDR3 is 16 amino acids. The CDR3 region is CAGSFDPGGGQETQYF.

The rearrangement joins TRBV11-2 to TRBJ2-1. The germline CDR1 and CDR2 sequences are SGHAT and FQNNGV. The CDR3 length is 13 residues. Here the CDR3 reads CASSLAGSYEQFF.

This chain uses TRBV28 with TRBJ2-1; TCRdb picks TRBD2, but there is no DNA to check that call. Per the germline V gene, CDR1 is MDHEN and CDR2 is SYDVKM. The CDR3 contains 15 residues. This chain's CDR3 is CASSLILAGGGEQFF.

The chain joins TRBV19 to TRBJ2-7; as DNA is missing, the TRBD1 call by TCRdb cannot be tested. CDR1 and CDR2 from the germline V gene are LNHDA and SQIVND (reference sequence). The CDR3 consists of 15 residues. CDR3 loop: CASSAGPRDTYEQYF.

This chain joins TRBV5-1 and TRBJ1-6; TCRdb reports TRBD1, a call that lacks DNA to check it against. Germline lookup yields CDR1 SGHRS and CDR2 YFSETQ. The CDR3 is 14 residues long. CDR3 protein: CASSFGAKDSPLHF.

The chain carries TRBV5-1 and TRBJ2-5. Germline V gives CDR1 SGHRS, CDR2 YFSETQ. The CDR3 extends over 17 amino acids. The CDR3 loop is CASSLAAGSDDGETQYF.

The chain combines TRBV19 with TRBJ1-5; TCRdb gives TRBD1 as the D gene, but with no DNA this cannot be confirmed. The CDR3 runs to 14 residues. Germline lookup yields CDR1 LNHDA and CDR2 SQIVND (reference sequence). The CDR3 region is CASSIKGARQPQHF.

The J gene is TRBJ2-7, the V gene TRBV12-3 or TRBV12-4; TCRdb's assignment of TRBD2 cannot be checked, as there is no DNA. CDR3 length equals 14 residues. CDR3 protein: CASSTRGSSYEQYF.

This chain joins TRBV3-1 and TRBJ1-5. Germline values: CDR1 LGHDT, CDR2 YNNKEL (reference sequence). The CDR3 covers 14 residues. CDR3 residues: CASSQDFSNQPQHF.

This chain links TRBV20-1 with TRBJ2-5. The CDR3 extends over 11 amino acids. In germline, CDR1 is DFQATT, CDR2 SNEGSKA (reference sequence). The CDR3 here is CSAKERETQYF.

V and J are TRBV7-2 and TRBJ1-2; TCRdb proposes TRBD1, but this gene call is untestable without DNA. CDR3 length equals 16 residues. CDR1 and CDR2 (germline): SGHTA, FQGNSA. CDR3 sequence reads: CASSPDGTLLRGGYTF.

The rearrangement joins TRBV6-1 to TRBJ2-3; TCRdb's D call of TRBD1 is untestable without DNA. In germline, CDR1 is MNHNS, CDR2 SASEGT. The CDR3 is 15 amino acids. The CDR3 loop reads CASSGLAGVTDTQYF.

V is TRBV4-3 and J is TRBJ2-2. Germline V gene data show CDR1 as LGHNA and CDR2 as YSLEER. The CDR3 has 14 amino acids. The CDR3 is CASSQVGVAGELFF.

The rearrangement joins TRBV12-3 or TRBV12-4 to TRBJ2-3. This CDR3 is built from 14 residues. The CDR3 sequence is CASSLARSRDTQYF.

V and J are TRBV7-2 and TRBJ2-7; TCRdb picks TRBD2, but there is no DNA to check that call. Germline loops: CDR1 SGHTA, CDR2 FQGNSA. There are 16 residues in the CDR3. This CDR3 reads CASSVQPGLGSYEQYF.

V usage is TRBV7-2 and J usage is TRBJ1-6. Per the germline V gene, CDR1 is SGHTA and CDR2 is FQGNSA. The CDR3 runs to 16 residues. CDR3: CASSLVGGDYNSPLHF.